This TCR beta chain was obtained from a study of T cell changes during pregnancy in multiple sclerosis. Only one count was recorded for this clone. The assay was immunoSEQ multiplex PCR, and TCRdb's table has in-frame clones only and misses some. The sample consists of over 50,000 clones, around 89% of them appearing once. The CDR3 totals 17 residues. V was pared by 3 bases and J by 2 bases, with 11 bases of the junction left unmatched. Germline V gives CDR1 SGHAT, CDR2 FQNNGV. The material was peripheral blood, obtained in the first trimester of pregnancy. This TCR was recovered from a female donor in good health, enrolled as a control in a pregnancy study. The chain joins TRBV11-2 to TRBJ2-7; 9 positions agree with TRBD1. CDR3 sequence: CASSLGRQGDSPYEQYF. The CDR3 coding sequence is TGTGCCAGCAGCTTGGGGAGACAGGGGGATTCCCCCTACGAGCAGTACTTC. Complete variable domain (other parts from reference TRBV11-2 and TRBJ2-7): EAGVAQSPRYKIIEKRQSVAFWCNPISGHATLYWYQQILGQGPKLLIQFQNNGVVDDSQLPKDRFSAERLKGVDSTLKIQPAKLEDSAVYLCASSLGRQGDSPYEQYFGPGTRLTVT.